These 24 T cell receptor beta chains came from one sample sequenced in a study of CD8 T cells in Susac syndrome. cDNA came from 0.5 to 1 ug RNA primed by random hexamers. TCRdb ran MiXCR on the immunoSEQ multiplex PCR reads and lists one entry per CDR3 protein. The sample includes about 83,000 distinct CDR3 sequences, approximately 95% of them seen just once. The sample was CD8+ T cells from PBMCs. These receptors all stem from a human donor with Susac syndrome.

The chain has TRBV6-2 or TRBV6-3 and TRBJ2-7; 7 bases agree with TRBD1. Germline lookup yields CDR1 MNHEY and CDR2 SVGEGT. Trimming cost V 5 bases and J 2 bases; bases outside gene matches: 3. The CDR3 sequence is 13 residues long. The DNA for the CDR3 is TGTGCCAGCAGTCTAGGGACAGCCTACGAGCAGTACTTC. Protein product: CASSLGTAYEQYF.

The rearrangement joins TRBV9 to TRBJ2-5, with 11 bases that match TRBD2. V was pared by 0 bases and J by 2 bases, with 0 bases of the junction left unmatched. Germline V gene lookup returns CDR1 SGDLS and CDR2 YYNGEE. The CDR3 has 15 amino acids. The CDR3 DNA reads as TGTGCCAGCAGCGTAGGGACTAGCGGGCAAGAGACCCAGTACTTC. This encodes CASSVGTSGQETQYF. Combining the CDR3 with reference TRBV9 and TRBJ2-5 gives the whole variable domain DSGVTQTPKHLITATGQRVTLRCSPRSGDLSVYWYQQSLDQGLQFLIQYYNGEERAKGNILERFSAQQFPDLHSELNLSSLELGDSALYFCASSVGTSGQETQYFGPGTRLLVL.

In DNA, the CDR3 is TGTGCCACTATAAAAGACGGTGGATACGAGCAGTACTTC. Amino acids: CATIKDGGYEQYF. The V call is TRBV2, the J call TRBJ2-7; D unclear. Germline V CDR1 and CDR2: SNHLY, FYNNEI. V was cut by 10 bases and J by 4 bases, with 17 bases left in between. The CDR3 consists of 13 residues.

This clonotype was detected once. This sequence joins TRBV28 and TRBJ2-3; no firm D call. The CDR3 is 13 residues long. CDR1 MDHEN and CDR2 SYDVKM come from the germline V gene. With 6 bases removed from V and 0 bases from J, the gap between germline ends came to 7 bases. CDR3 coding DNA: TGTGCCAGCAGCATGGGGAGCACAGATACGCAGTATTTT. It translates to CASSMGSTDTQYF.

The CDR3 DNA sequence: TGTGCCAGCAGCCAAGACCCGGTATATGAGCAGTTCTTC. Protein product: CASSQDPVYEQFF. The gene calls are TRBV3-1 and TRBJ2-1; D ambiguous. This CDR3 has 13 amino acids. Germline V gene sequence: CDR1 LGHDT, CDR2 YNNKEL (reference sequence). V was cut by 0 bases and J by 8 bases, with 8 bases left in between.

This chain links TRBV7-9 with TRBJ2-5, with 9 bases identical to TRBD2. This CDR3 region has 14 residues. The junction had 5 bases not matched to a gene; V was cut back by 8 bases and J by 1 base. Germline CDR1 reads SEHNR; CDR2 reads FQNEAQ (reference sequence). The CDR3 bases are TGTGCCAGCGGATCGACTAGCGGCCAAGAGACCCAGTACTTC. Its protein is CASGSTSGQETQYF. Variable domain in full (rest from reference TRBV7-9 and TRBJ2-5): DTGVSQNPRHKITKRGQNVTFRCDPISEHNRLYWYRQTLGQGPEFLTYFQNEAQLEKSRLLSDRFSAERPKGSFSTLEIQRTEQGDSAMYLCASGSTSGQETQYFGPGTRLLVL.

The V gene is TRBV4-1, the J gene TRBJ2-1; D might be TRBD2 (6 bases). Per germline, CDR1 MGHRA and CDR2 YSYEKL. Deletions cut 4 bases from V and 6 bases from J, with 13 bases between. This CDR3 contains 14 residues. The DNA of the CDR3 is TGCGCCAGCAGCCGAACCGGGGAGGCCAATGAGCAGTTCTTC. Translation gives CASSRTGEANEQFF.

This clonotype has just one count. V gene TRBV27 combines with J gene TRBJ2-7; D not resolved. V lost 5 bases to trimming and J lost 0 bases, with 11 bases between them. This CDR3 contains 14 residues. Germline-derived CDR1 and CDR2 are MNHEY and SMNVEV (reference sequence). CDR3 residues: CASSRTSSSYEQYF. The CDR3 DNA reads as TGTGCCAGCAGTAGGACGTCGAGCTCCTACGAGCAGTACTTC.

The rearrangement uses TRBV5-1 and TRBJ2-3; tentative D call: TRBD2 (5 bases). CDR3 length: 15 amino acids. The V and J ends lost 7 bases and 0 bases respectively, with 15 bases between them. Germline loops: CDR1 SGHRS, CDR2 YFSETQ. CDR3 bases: TGCGCCAGCCTAGCCGCGGAGTCTAGCACAGATACGCAGTATTTT. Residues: CASLAAESSTDTQYF.

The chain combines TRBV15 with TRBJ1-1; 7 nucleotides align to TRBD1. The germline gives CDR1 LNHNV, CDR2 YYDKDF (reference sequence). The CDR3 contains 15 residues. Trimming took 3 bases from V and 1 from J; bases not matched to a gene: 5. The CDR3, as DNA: TGTGCCACCAGCAGTTCCGGGACAGCGAACACTGAAGCTTTCTTT. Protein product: CATSSSGTANTEAFF.

The CDR3 spells CSARRAGGETQYF. The CDR3 region has the DNA TGCAGTGCTAGAAGGGCAGGGGGGGAGACCCAGTACTTC. This rearrangement joins TRBV20-1 to TRBJ2-5, with a possible D match to TRBD1 (7 bases). V shed 2 bases and J shed 5 bases, with 12 bases lying between them. Germline V gene sequence: CDR1 DFQATT, CDR2 SNEGSKA (reference sequence). The length of the CDR3 is 13 residues.

The chain's CDR3 is CASSFGGMETQYF. In nucleotides, the CDR3 is TGTGCCAGCAGCTTTGGGGGGATGGAGACCCAGTACTTC. The V call is TRBV5-6, the J call TRBJ2-5; TRBD2 is a possible D gene (6 bases). The V gene's germline CDR1 is SGHDT and CDR2 YYEEEE. Trimming left V 2 bases short and J 5 bases short, with 10 bases between. The CDR3 is made up of 13 amino acids.

The CDR3 DNA is TGTGCCAGTAGGGCCAGACTAGCGGGAGGGCCAACCGGGGAGCTGTTTTTT. Protein sequence: CASRARLAGGPTGELFF. The chain uses TRBV19 and TRBJ2-2, with 14 nucleotides matching TRBD2. The V and J ends lost 6 bases and 5 bases, in that order; junction bases with no gene match: 8. From germline, CDR1 is LNHDA and CDR2 SQIVND (reference sequence). The CDR3 sequence is 17 residues long.

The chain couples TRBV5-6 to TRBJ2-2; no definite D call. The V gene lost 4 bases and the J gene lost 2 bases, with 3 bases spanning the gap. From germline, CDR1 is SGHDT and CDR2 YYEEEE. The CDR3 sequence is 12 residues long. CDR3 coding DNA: TGTGCCAGCAGCCCTAACACCGGGGAGCTGTTTTTT. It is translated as CASSPNTGELFF.

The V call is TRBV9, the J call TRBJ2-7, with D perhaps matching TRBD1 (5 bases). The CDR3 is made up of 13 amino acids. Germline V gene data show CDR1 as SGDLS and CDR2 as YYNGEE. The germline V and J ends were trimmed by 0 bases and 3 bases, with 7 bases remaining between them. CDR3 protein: CASSVGQSYEQYF. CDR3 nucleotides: TGTGCCAGCAGCGTAGGACAGAGCTACGAGCAGTACTTC.

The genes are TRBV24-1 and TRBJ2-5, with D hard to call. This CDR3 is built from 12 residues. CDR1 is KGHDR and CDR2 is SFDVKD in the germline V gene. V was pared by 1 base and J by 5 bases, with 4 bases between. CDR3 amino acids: CATSDLGETQYF. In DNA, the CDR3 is TGTGCCACCAGTGATTTAGGGGAGACCCAGTACTTC.

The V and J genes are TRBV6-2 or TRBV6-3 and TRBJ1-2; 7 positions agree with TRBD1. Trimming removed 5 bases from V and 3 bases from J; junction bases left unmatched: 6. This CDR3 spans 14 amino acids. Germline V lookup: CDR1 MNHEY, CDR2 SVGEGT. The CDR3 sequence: CASSEPGQYYGYTF. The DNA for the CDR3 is TGTGCCAGCAGTGAGCCGGGACAGTACTATGGCTACACCTTC.

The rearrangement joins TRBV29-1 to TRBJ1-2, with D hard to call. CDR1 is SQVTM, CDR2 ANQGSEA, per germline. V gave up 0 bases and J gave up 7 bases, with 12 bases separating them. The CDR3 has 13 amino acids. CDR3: CSVEEGSKSGYTF. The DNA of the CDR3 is TGCAGCGTTGAAGAGGGATCAAAGTCTGGCTACACCTTC. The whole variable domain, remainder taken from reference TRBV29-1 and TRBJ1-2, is SAVISQKPSRDICQRGTSLTIQCQVDSQVTMMFWYRQQPGQSLTLIATANQGSEATYESGFVIDKFPISRPNLTFSTLTVSNMSPEDSSIYLCSVEEGSKSGYTFGSGTRLTVV.

CDR3 in DNA: TGTGCCAGCAGCTTAGGACTCAGCTCCTACAATGAGCAGTTCTTC. This gives the protein CASSLGLSSYNEQFF. This chain links TRBV11-2 with TRBJ2-1; D call uncertain. V was shortened by 1 base and J by 0 bases, with 7 bases between the two germline ends. Looked up from germline, CDR1 is SGHAT and CDR2 is FQNNGV. The length of the CDR3 is 15 residues.

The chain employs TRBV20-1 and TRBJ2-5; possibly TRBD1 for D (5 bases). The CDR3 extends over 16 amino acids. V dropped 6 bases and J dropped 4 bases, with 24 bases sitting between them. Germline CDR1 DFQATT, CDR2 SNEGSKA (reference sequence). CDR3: CSALRRGSDQGETQYF. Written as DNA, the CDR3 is TGCAGTGCCCTCCGAAGGGGCAGCGACCAAGGAGAGACCCAGTACTTC.

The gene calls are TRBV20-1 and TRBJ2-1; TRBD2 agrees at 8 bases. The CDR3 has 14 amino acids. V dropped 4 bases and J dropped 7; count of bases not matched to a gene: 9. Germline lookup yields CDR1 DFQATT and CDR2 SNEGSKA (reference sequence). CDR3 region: CSAIWIAGSNEQFF. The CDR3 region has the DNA TGCAGTGCTATTTGGATAGCGGGGTCAAATGAGCAGTTCTTC.

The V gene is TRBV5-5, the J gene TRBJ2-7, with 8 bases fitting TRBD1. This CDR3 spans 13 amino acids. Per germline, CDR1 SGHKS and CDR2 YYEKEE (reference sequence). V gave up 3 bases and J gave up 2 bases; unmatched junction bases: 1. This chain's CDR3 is CASSWGQAYEQYF. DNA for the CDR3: TGTGCCAGCAGCTGGGGACAGGCCTACGAGCAGTACTTC.

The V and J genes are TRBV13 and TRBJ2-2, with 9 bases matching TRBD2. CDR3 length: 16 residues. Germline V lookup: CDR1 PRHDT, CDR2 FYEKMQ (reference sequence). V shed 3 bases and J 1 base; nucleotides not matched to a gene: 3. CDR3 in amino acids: CASSFQTSGNTGELFF. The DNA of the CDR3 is TGTGCCAGCAGCTTTCAGACTAGCGGGAACACCGGGGAGCTGTTTTTT.

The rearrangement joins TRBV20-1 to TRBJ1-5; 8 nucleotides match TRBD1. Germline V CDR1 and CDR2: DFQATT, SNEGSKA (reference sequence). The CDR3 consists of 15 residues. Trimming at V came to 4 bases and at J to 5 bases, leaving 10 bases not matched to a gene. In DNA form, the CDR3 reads TGCAGTGCTAAGATCCCGGACAGGGAGCATCAGCCCCAGCATTTT. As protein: CSAKIPDREHQPQHF.